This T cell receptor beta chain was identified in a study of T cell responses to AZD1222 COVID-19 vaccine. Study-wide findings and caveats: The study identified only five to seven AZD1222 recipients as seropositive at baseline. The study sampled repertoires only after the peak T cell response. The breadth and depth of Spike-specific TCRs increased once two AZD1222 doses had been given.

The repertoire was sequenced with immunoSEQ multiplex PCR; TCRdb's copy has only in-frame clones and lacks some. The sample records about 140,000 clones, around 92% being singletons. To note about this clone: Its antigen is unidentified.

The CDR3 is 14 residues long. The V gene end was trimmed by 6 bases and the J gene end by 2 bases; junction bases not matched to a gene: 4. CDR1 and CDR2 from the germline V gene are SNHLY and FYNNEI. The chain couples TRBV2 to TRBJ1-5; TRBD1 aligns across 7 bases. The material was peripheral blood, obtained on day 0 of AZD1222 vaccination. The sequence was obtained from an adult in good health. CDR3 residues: CASSLTGRNQPQHF. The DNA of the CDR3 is TGTGCCAGCAGCCTGACAGGGCGCAATCAGCCCCAGCATTTT.